This T cell receptor beta chain comes out of a study of T cell responses to AZD1222 COVID-19 vaccine (dated by TCRdb to the early 2020s). About the full investigation: AZD1222 recipients given second doses at about 4 weeks or at about 12 weeks were pooled, since spike-specific TCR depth and breadth were not found to differ between the two schedules. A total of under 250 trial participants underwent TCR sequencing, of whom 207 had received two doses of AZD1222 and 26 had received two doses of the MenACWY control vaccine. Trial participants were enrolled into age subgroups of 18-55, 56-69 and 70-plus years, which contained roughly 150, 30 and 60 TCR-sequenced participants, respectively. Here is what the overall study found, with its caveats: A significant rise in spike-specific TCR breadth and depth was observed after two AZD1222 doses relative to day 0 and relative to MenACWY recipients. Because no day 14 peak-response samples were available, the repertoires could be characterized only after the peak T cell response. The 56-69-year group was small, and its depth increase did not reach significance, likely because of low power. Reportedly, close to half of the unique spike-specific TCRs recognized epitopes lying outside the regions that are mutated in the B.1.351 and B.1.1.7 variants. Most participants were white British and females outnumbered males, and the authors suggested that clonal diversity may have been underestimated. Conclusions about previously exposed vaccinees are limited because only a handful of AZD1222 recipients were SARS-CoV-2 seropositive at baseline. The whole spike protein was spanned by vaccine-associated CD4 TCRs, and dominant responses were seen in regions 160-218 and 743-854.

Remarks on this clone: Its recognized antigen is unknown. It has no much larger one-base neighbor in the sample; base qualities were not kept.

The sample's time point, from its label and the paper: baseline before first vaccination. Vaccinee samples were obtained from the UK trials COV001 and COV002, which included a single-blind randomized controlled phase 2/3 trial of AZD1222 (ChAdOx1 nCoV-19) in healthy adults. For TCRbeta chain sequencing, PBMC samples from trial participants were taken at day 0 and at day 28 after the second dose. The CDR3 regions of human TCRbeta chains were analyzed by immunosequencing. In the authors' own workflow: TCRs in the repertoires were matched against a reference library of SARS-CoV-2-specific TCRs that had been generated with the MIRA antigen-specificity platform. Breadth was defined as the fraction of unique TCRs that were SARS-CoV-2-associated, and depth was defined as the fraction of total T cells that were SARS-CoV-2-associated. Using the MIRA data, every spike-specific TCR was mapped to the spike region that the TCR reacted to and assigned to either a CD4 or a CD8 class. Log10-transformed breadth and depth values were compared by one-way ANOVA with Sidak's multiple comparisons tests. Sourced from immuneACCESS, this table was stored by TCRdb with only in-frame sequences that have V and J called. A share of the clones is absent; for the studies checked, an unresolved V gene accounts for under half, and the remainder has no known explanation. V and J calls and clone size come straight from that table; D and trimming were deduced from the DNA. This sample has some 140,000 clones in its table, and over 85% of those were observed once. 1.5% to 2% of the sample goes to the ten largest clones.

The germline V end is reduced by 5 bases and the J end by 8 bases; junction bases left unmatched: 10. In the germline V gene (reference sequence), CDR1 corresponds to PRHDT and CDR2 to FYEKMQ. The CDR3 runs 16 amino acids, cysteine and phenylalanine included. Just CDR3 DNA is preserved here, 48 bases in frame from base 1. The sequence derives from an adult in good health. Here the sequenced sample was peripheral blood, taken on day 0 of AZD1222 vaccination. The sequence links TRBV13 to TRBJ1-4, with 11 bases aligning to TRBD1. In nucleotides, the sequence is TGTGCCAGCAGCCTGCGGACAGGGGGCTTTGGGGAAAAACTGTTTTTT. Its coded protein is CASSLRTGGFGEKLFF.